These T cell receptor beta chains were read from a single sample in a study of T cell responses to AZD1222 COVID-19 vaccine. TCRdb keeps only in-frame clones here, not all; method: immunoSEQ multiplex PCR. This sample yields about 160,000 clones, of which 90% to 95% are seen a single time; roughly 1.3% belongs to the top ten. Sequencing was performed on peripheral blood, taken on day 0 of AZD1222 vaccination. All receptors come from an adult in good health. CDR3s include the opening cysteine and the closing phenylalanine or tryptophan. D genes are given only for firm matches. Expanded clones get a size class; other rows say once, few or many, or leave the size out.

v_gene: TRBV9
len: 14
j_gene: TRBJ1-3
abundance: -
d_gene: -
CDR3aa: CASSVEGSGNTIYF
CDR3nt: TGTGCCAGCAGCGTAGAGGGCTCTGGAAACACCATATATTTT

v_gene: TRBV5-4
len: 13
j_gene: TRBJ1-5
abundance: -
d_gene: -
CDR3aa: CASSLGAGQPQHF
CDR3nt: TGTGCCAGCAGCTTGGGGGCGGGACAGCCCCAGCATTTT

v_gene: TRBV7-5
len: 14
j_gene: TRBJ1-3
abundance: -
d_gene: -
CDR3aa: CARSGDLSGNTIYF
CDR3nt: TGTGCCAGAAGCGGTGACCTCTCTGGAAACACCATATATTTT

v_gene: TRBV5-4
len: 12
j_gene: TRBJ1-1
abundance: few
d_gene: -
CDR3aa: CASSLFPEEAFF
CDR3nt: TGTGCCAGCAGCTTGTTTCCCGAAGAAGCTTTCTTT

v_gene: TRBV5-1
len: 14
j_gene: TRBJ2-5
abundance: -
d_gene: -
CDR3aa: CASSPWDGQETQYF
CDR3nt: TGCGCCAGCAGCCCCTGGGACGGACAAGAGACCCAGTACTTC

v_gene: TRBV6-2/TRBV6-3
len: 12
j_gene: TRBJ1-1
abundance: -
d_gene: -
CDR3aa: CASSLGYTEAFF
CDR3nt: TGTGCCAGCAGCCTCGGCTACACTGAAGCTTTCTTT

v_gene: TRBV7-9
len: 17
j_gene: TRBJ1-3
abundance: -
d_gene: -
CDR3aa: CASSSPKRLLSGNTIYF
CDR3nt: TGTGCCAGCAGCTCACCTAAACGGTTACTCTCTGGAAACACCATATATTTT

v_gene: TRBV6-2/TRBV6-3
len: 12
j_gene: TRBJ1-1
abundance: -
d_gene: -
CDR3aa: CASSYNVAEAFF
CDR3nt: TGTGCCAGCAGTTACAATGTAGCTGAAGCTTTCTTT

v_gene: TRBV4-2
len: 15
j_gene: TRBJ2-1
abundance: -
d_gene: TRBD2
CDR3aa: CASSQDGEREDEQFF
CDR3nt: TGTGCCAGCAGCCAAGATGGGGAGCGGGAGGATGAGCAGTTCTTC

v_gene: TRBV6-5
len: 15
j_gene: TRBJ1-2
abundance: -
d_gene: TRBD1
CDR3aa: CASTPDRGRLDGYTF
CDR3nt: TGTGCCAGCACCCCCGACAGGGGGCGTTTGGATGGCTACACCTTC

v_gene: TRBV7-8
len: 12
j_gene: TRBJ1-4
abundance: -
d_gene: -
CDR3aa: CASSLTVGLLFF
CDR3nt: TGTGCCAGCAGTTTGACGGTGGGGTTACTGTTTTTT

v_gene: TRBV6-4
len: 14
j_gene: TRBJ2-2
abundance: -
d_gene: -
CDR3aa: CASSDSRDTGELFF
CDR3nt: TGTGCCAGCAGTGACTCCAGGGACACCGGGGAGCTGTTTTTT

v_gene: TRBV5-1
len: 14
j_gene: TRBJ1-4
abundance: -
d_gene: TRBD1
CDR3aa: CASSMTGGYEKLFF
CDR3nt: TGCGCCAGCAGCATGACAGGGGGCTATGAAAAACTGTTTTTT

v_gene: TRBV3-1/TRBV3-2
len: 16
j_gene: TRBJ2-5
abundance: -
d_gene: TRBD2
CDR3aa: CASSQGTSGGRYTQYF
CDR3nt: TGTGCCAGCAGCCAAGGGACTAGCGGGGGTCGGTATACCCAGTACTTC

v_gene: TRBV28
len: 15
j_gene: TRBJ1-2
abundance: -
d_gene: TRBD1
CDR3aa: CASSPPGQGARGYTF
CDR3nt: TGTGCCAGCAGCCCCCCGGGACAGGGGGCACGTGGCTACACCTTC

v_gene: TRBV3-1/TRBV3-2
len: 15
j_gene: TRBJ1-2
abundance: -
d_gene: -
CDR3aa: CASSPDPRANYGYTF
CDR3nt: TGTGCCAGCAGCCCCGACCCCAGAGCTAACTATGGCTACACCTTC

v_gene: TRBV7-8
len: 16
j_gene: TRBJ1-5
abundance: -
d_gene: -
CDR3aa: CASSLALGADNQPQHF
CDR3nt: TGTGCCAGCAGCTTAGCGCTGGGGGCTGACAATCAGCCCCAGCATTTT

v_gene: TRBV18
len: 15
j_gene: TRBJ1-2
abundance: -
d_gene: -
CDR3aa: CASSPRDSYDYGYTF
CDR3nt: TGTGCCAGCTCACCACGGGACTCTTATGACTATGGCTACACCTTC

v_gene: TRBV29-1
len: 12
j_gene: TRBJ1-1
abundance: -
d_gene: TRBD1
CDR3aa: CSGGQLNTEAFF
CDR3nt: TGCAGCGGGGGACAGTTGAACACTGAAGCTTTCTTT

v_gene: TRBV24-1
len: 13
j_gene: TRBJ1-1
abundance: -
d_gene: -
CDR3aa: CATSGVRGTEAFF
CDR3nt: TGTGCCACCAGTGGGGTCCGGGGCACTGAAGCTTTCTTT

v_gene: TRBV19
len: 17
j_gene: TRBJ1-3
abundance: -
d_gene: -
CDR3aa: CANSNPSEPKHGNTIYF
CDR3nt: TGTGCCAACTCCAACCCTTCCGAGCCCAAACATGGAAACACCATATATTTT

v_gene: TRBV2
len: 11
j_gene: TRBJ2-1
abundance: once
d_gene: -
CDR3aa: CASEGEDEQFF
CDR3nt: TGTGCCAGCGAGGGGGAAGATGAGCAGTTCTTC

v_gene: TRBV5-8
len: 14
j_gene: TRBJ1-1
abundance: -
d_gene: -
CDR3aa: CASSLRGMGTEAFF
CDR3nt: TGTGCCAGCAGCTTGAGAGGGATGGGCACTGAAGCTTTCTTT

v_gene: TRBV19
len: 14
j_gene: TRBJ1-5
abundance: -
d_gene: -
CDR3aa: CASSVATGPGAQHF
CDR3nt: TGTGCCAGTAGTGTCGCGACAGGTCCAGGGGCCCAGCATTTT

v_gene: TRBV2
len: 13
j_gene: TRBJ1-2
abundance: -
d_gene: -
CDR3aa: CASSETVGVGYTF
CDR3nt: TGTGCCAGCAGTGAAACCGTCGGGGTCGGCTACACCTTC

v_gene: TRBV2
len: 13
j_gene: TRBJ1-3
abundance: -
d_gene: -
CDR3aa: CASIGQTGNTIYF
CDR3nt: TGTGCCAGCATTGGGCAGACTGGAAACACCATATATTTT

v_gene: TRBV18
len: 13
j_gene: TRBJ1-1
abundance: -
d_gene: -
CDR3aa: CASSPPENTEAFF
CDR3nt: TGTGCCAGCTCACCACCGGAAAACACTGAAGCTTTCTTT

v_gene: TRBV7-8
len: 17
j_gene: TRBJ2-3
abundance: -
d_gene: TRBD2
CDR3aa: CASSPRGGRSSTDTQYF
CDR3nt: TGTGCCAGCAGCCCTCGGGGGGGAAGATCTAGCACAGATACGCAGTATTTT

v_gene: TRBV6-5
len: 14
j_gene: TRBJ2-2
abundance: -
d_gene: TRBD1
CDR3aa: CASRPGQPTGELFF
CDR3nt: TGTGCCAGCAGACCGGGACAGCCAACCGGGGAGCTGTTTTTT

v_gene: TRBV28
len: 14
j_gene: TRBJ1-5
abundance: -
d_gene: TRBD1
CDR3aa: CASTIGQGNQPQHF
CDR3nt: TGTGCCAGCACCATCGGACAGGGCAATCAGCCCCAGCATTTT

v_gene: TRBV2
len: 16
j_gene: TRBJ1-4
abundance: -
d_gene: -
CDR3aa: CASSGGHAVRGEKLFF
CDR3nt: TGTGCCAGCAGTGGCGGTCACGCGGTCCGGGGCGAAAAACTGTTTTTT

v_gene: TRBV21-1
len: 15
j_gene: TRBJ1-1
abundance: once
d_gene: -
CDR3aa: CASSRGEKRVAEAFF
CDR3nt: TGTGCCAGCAGCCGGGGGGAGAAGAGGGTGGCTGAAGCTTTCTTT

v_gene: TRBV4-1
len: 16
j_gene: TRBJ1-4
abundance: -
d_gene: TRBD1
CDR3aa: CASSPYAQGAGEKLFF
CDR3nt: TGCGCCAGCAGCCCCTACGCCCAGGGGGCTGGTGAAAAACTGTTTTTT

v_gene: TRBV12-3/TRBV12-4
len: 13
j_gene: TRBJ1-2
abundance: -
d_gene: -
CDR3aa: CASSLGGGYGYTF
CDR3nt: TGTGCCAGCAGTTTGGGGGGCGGCTATGGCTACACCTTC

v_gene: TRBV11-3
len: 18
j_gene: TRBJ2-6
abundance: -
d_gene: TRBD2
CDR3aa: CASSLRLAGGFGANVLTF
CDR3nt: TGTGCCAGCAGCCTAAGACTAGCGGGAGGGTTTGGGGCCAACGTCCTGACTTTC

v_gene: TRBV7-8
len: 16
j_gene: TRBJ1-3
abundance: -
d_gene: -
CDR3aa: CASSPQRPGVGNTIYF
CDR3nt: TGTGCCAGCAGCCCCCAACGGCCAGGGGTTGGAAACACCATATATTTT

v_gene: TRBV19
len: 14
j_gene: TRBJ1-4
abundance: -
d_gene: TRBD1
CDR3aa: CASETGTGFEKLFF
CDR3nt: TGTGCCAGTGAGACCGGGACAGGGTTTGAAAAACTGTTTTTT

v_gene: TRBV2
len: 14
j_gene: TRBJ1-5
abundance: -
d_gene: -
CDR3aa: CASSEGRGNQPQHF
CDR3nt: TGTGCCAGCAGTGAAGGCAGGGGAAATCAGCCCCAGCATTTT

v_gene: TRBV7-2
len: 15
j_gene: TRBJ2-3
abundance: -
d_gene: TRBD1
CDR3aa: CASSLSRDSADTQYF
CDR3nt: TGTGCCAGCAGCTTGTCCCGGGACAGCGCAGATACGCAGTATTTT

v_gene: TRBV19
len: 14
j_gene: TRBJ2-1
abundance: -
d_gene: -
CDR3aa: CASSITPTYNEQFF
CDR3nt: TGTGCCAGTAGTATCACACCGACCTACAATGAGCAGTTCTTC

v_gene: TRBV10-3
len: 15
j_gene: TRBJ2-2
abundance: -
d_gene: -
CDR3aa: CAISDYSAQTGELFF
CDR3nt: TGTGCCATCAGTGATTACAGCGCCCAAACCGGGGAGCTGTTTTTT

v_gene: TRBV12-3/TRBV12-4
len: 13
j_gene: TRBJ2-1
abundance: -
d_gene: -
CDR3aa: CASSPNLENEQFF
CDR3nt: TGTGCCAGCAGTCCTAACTTAGAGAATGAGCAGTTCTTC

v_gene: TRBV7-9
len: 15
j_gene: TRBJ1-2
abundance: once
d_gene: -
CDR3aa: CASSLGSGAMGGYTF
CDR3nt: TGTGCCAGCAGCTTAGGATCGGGGGCAATGGGAGGCTACACCTTC

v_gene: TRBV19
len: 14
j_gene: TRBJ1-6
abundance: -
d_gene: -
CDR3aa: CASSISTNKSPLHF
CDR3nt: TGTGCCAGTAGTATATCCACGAATAAATCACCCCTCCACTTT

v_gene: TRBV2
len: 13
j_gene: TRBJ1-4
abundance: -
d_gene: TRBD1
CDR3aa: CASSETGEEKLFF
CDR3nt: TGTGCCAGCAGTGAAACAGGGGAAGAAAAACTGTTTTTT

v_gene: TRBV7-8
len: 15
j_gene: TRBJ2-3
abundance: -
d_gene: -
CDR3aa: CASSLDLGGANTQYF
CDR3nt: TGTGCCAGCAGCTTAGATTTAGGTGGGGCAAATACGCAGTATTTT

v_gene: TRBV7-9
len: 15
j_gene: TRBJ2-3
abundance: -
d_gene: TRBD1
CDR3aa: CASSARTGGRDTQYF
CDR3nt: TGTGCCAGCAGCGCTCGGACAGGGGGCAGAGATACGCAGTATTTT

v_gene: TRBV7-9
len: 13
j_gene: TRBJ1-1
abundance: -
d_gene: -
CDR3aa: CASKAEFRWGTFF
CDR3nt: TGTGCCAGCAAAGCGGAGTTCAGGTGGGGGACTTTCTTT

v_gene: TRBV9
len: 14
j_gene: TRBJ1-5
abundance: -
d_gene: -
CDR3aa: CASSVDLYNQPQHF
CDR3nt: TGTGCCAGCAGCGTAGACCTTTACAATCAGCCCCAGCATTTT

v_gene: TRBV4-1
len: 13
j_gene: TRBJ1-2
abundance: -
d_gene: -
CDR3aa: CASSQKTGYGYTF
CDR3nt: TGCGCCAGCAGCCAAAAAACAGGGTATGGCTACACCTTC

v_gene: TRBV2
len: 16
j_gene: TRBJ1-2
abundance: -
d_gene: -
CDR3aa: CASSEAGGTVYYGYTF
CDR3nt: TGTGCCAGCAGTGAAGCGGGAGGAACCGTCTACTATGGCTACACCTTC

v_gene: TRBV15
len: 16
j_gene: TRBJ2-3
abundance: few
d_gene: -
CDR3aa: CATSRQTGSQKDTQYF
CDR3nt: TGTGCCACCAGCAGACAAACAGGGTCCCAGAAAGATACGCAGTATTTT

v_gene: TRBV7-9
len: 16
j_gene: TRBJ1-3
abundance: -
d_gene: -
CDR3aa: CASSSAGLLSGNTIYF
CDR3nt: TGTGCCAGCAGCTCGGCGGGACTCCTATCTGGAAACACCATATATTTT

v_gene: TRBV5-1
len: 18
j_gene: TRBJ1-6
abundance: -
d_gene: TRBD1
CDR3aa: CASSLRLQGDPYNSPLHF
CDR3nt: TGCGCCAGCAGCTTACGTCTGCAGGGGGACCCCTATAATTCACCCCTCCACTTT

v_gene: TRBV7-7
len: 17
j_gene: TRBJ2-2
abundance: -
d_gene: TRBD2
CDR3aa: CASSLGASGSNTGELFF
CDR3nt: TGTGCCAGCAGCTTAGGAGCTAGCGGCTCGAACACCGGGGAGCTGTTTTTT

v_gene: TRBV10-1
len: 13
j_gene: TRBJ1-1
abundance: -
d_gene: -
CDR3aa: CASRARGSTEAFF
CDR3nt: TGCGCCAGCAGGGCCAGGGGATCTACTGAAGCTTTCTTT

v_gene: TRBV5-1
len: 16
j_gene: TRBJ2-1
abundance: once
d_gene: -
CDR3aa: CASSAYPGAPYNEQFF
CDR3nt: TGCGCCAGCAGCGCGTACCCCGGGGCCCCCTACAATGAGCAGTTCTTC